This T cell receptor beta chain was observed in a study of blood T cell repertoires in COVID-19. This clone has at least ten counts. CDR1 is SGHTA, CDR2 FQGNSA, per germline. CDR3 length: 13 residues. Trimming stripped 5 bases from V and 2 bases from J, with 8 bases between. Using immunoSEQ multiplex PCR, the repertoire was profiled, and TCRdb retains in-frame clones only, with some absent. This sample has fewer than 250,000 clones, with more than 75% found just once. The chain couples TRBV7-2 to TRBJ2-3; D is perhaps TRBD2 (6 bases). This receptor was identified in a man aged 55 to 70 with acute or convalescent COVID-19. The specimen sequenced was peripheral blood. The CDR3 here is CASSPGLTDTQYF. CDR3 DNA: TGTGCCAGCAGCCCGGGACTCACAGATACGCAGTATTTT.